This TCR beta chain was recorded in a study of blood T cell repertoires in COVID-19. Clones were read by immunoSEQ multiplex PCR, and TCRdb kept only the in-frame ones, dropping some. The table has fewer than 250,000 clones, roughly nine tenths seen once; the top ten hold about 2%. CDR3 length: 19 amino acids. The V gene's germline CDR1 is SGHTA and CDR2 FQGNSA. V shed 5 bases and J 2 bases; nucleotides not matched to a gene: 14. Sequences were obtained from peripheral blood. The chain recombines TRBV7-2 with TRBJ2-3; TRBD2 aligns across 12 bases. The clonotype was recovered from a woman aged 45-60 years with acute or convalescent COVID-19. CDR3 in amino acids: CASSLRLAGVSGNTDTQYF. The CDR3 DNA is TGTGCCAGCAGCCTAAGACTAGCGGGAGTTTCGGGCAACACAGATACGCAGTATTTT.